What follows are 2 T cell receptor beta chains derived from one specimen sequenced in a study of T cells in Graves' hyperthyroidism and ophthalmopathy. RNA transcripts yielded amplified TCR beta CDR3 regions. An initial round of RT-PCR targeting the TCR CDR3 relied on the HTBI primer set. TCRdb reprocessed the multiplex PCR reads with MiXCR, giving one entry per CDR3 protein. Here the sample spans about 280,000 distinct CDR3 sequences, less than 30% being singletons. Sequencing was done on a sample of blood. The source of these receptors is a man aged 40-49 years with Graves' hyperthyroidism that later progressed to Graves' ophthalmopathy.

This clonotype was counted ten times or more. The genes are TRBV10-3 and TRBJ2-7, with D possibly being TRBD1 or TRBD2 (6 bases each). This CDR3 contains 12 residues. CDR1 and CDR2 from the germline V gene are ENHRY and SYGVKD. Trimming removed 7 bases from V and 7 bases from J, with 14 bases in between. The CDR3 nucleotides read TGTGCCATCAACGGCCCGGGGGCGGAGCAGTACTTC. It is translated as CAINGPGAEQYF.

This clonotype was detected ten times or more. The chain combines TRBV29-1 with TRBJ2-5; D is ambiguous. The V gene's germline CDR1 is SQVTM and CDR2 ANQGSEA. The CDR3 has 15 amino acids. The V gene lost 5 bases and the J gene lost 2 bases, with 18 bases spanning the gap. The CDR3 DNA reads TGCAGCGTTTATGTACCGGCAGCACCTCAAGAGACCCAGTACTTC. Its protein product is CSVYVPAAPQETQYF.